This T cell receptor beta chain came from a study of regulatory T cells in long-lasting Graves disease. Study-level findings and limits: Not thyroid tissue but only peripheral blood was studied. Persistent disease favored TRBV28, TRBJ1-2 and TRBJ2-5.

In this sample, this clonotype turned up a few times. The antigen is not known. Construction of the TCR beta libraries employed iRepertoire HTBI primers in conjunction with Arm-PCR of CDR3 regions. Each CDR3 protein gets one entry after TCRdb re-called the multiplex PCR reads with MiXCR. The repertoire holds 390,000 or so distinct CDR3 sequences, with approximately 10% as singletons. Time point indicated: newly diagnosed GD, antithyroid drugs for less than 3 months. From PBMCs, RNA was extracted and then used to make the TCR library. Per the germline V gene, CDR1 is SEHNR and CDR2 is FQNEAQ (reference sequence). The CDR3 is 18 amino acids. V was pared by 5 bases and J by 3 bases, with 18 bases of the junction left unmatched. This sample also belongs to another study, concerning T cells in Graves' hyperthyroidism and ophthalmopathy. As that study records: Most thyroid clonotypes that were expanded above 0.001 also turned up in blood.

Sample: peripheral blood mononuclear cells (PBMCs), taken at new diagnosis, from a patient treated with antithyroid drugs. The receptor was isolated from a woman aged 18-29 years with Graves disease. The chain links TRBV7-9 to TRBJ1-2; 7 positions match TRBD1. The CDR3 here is CASSDITGQHNRDYGYTF. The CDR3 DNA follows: TGTGCCAGCAGCGATATTACGGGACAGCATAACCGCGACTATGGCTACACCTTC.